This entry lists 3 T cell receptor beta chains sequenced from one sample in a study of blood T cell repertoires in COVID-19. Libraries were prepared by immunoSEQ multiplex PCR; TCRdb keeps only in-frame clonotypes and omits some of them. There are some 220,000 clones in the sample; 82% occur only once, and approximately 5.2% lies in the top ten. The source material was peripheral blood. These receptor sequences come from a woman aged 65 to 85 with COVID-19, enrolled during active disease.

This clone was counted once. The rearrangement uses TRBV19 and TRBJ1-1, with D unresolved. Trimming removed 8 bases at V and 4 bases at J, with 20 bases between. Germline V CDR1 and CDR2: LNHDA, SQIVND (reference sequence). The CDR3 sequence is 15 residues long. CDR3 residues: CASGGRDSRGTEAFF. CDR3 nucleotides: TGTGCCAGTGGCGGACGGGATTCCCGTGGCACTGAAGCTTTCTTT. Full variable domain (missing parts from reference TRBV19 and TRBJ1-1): DGGITQSPKYLFRKEGQNVTLSCEQNLNHDAMYWYRQDPGQGLRLIYYSQIVNDFQKGDIAEGYSVSREKKESFPLTVTSAQKNPTAFYLCASGGRDSRGTEAFFGQGTRLTVV.

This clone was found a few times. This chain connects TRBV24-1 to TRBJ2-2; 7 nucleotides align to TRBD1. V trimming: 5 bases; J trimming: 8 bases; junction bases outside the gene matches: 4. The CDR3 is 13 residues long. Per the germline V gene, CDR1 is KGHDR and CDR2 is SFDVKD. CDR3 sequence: CATSANRGGELFF. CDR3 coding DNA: TGTGCCACCAGTGCCAACAGGGGTGGGGAGCTGTTTTTT.

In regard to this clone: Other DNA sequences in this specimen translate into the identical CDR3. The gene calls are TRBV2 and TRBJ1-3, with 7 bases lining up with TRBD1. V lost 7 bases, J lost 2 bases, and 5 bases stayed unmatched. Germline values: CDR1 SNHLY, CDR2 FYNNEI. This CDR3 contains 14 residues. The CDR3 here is CASTRDRAGNTIYF. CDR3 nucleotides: TGTGCCAGCACCCGCGACAGGGCTGGAAACACCATATATTTT.